This T cell receptor beta chain was observed in a study of blood T cell repertoires in COVID-19. Germline V gene data show CDR1 as LGHNA and CDR2 as YSLEER. V dropped 0 bases and J dropped 1 base, with 7 bases sitting between them. This CDR3 region has 14 residues. The method was immunoSEQ multiplex PCR; TCRdb's version includes in-frame clones alone and lacks a portion of them. The repertoire holds approximately 70,000 clones, with about 75% as singletons. The sample was PBMCs or T cells enriched from blood (not recorded which). V gene TRBV4-3 combines with J gene TRBJ2-7; no clear D. The receptor was derived from an older woman who had been exposed to COVID-19. CDR3 sequence reads: CASSQDRVSYEQYF. DNA of the CDR3: TGCGCCAGCAGCCAAGACCGGGTTTCCTACGAGCAGTACTTC.